Presented here are 20 T cell receptor beta chains from one specimen sequenced in a study of T cells after yellow fever vaccination. TCRdb analysed the 5' RACE reads with MiXCR anew, one entry per CDR3 protein. The repertoire holds 200,000 to 300,000 distinct CDR3 sequences, with 10% to 15% as singletons. The source was CD4+ T cells sorted from PBMCs, collected 45 days after the yellow fever booster vaccination. These TCRs come from a man under 40 who received the YFV17D yellow fever vaccine.

This clonotype appeared a few times. CDR3 residues: CAISESGTTGPEQYF. The CDR3 DNA reads as TGTGCCATCAGTGAGTCCGGGACCACAGGGCCCGAGCAGTACTTC. The rearrangement joins TRBV10-3 to TRBJ2-7, with D possibly being TRBD1 (6 bases). Germline V CDR1 and CDR2: ENHRY, SYGVKD. The CDR3 is 15 amino acids. Trimming stripped 0 bases from V and 6 bases from J, with 15 bases between.

The chain employs TRBV7-9 and TRBJ2-3, with a possible D match to TRBD1 (5 bases). Trimming removed 1 base from V and 0 bases from J, with 8 bases in between. The CDR3 is made up of 15 amino acids. Germline V lookup: CDR1 SEHNR, CDR2 FQNEAQ (reference sequence). CDR3 region: CASSLGTPSTDTQYF. CDR3 DNA sequence: TGTGCCAGCAGCTTAGGGACACCTAGCACAGATACGCAGTATTTT.

This clonotype is a singleton in its sample. Given a much more abundant clone one base away, this may be a read error. J is TRBJ2-2 and V is TRBV14; 11 nucleotides line up with TRBD1. V lost 4 bases and J lost 0; bases outside the gene matches: 7. Germline V gives CDR1 SGHDN, CDR2 FVKESK. The CDR3 totals 18 residues. The CDR3 loop reads CASSLDRGRASNTGELFF. The CDR3 region has the DNA TGTGCCAGCAGCCTGGACAGGGGGCGCGCGTCGAACACCGGGGAGCTGTTTTTT.

The gene calls are TRBV7-8 and TRBJ2-1, with D possibly being TRBD1 (7 bases). This CDR3 spans 15 amino acids. Germline CDR1 and CDR2: SGHVS and FQNEAQ. The V end lost 1 base, the J end lost 7 bases, and 14 bases lay between the germline ends. Written as DNA, the CDR3 is TGTGCCAGCAGCTTAGATAGGGGGCGGGAAAATGAGCAGTTCTTC. Its protein is CASSLDRGRENEQFF.

CDR3 in DNA: TGTGCCAGCAGCCTTAACGCGGGTGGGCCCCAGCATTTT. Amino acid sequence: CASSLNAGGPQHF. The chain recombines TRBV7-2 with TRBJ1-5, with D hard to call. This CDR3 region has 13 residues. Deletions cut 5 bases from V and 9 bases from J, with 14 bases between. Germline loops: CDR1 SGHTA, CDR2 FQGNSA.

V and J are TRBV5-1 and TRBJ2-1, with 9 nucleotides matching TRBD2. The germline CDR1 and CDR2 sequences are SGHRS and YFSETQ. The CDR3 runs 14 residues. Losses at the gene ends were 3 bases for V and 15 bases for J; bases not matched to a gene: 13. DNA of the CDR3: TGCGCCAGCAGCTCGTCTCTAGCGGGGCCCCTTCCGTTCTTC. Translating gives CASSSSLAGPLPFF.

The V gene is TRBV6-1, the J gene TRBJ2-5; 12 positions agree with TRBD2. The CDR3 consists of 14 residues. Germline CDR1 and CDR2: MNHNS and SASEGT. The V gene end was trimmed by 9 bases and the J gene end by 4 bases; junction bases not matched to a gene: 6. CDR3 DNA: TGTGCCAGTAGGACTAGCGGGATTGGAGAGACCCAGTACTTC. As protein: CASRTSGIGETQYF.

The chain has TRBV18 and TRBJ1-5; 10 bases are a match to TRBD1. This CDR3 has 14 residues. With 10 bases clipped from V and 5 bases from J, the junction kept 8 bases outside the gene matches. Per the germline V gene, CDR1 is KGHSH and CDR2 is LQKENI. This CDR3 reads CATTRDRGDQPQHF. The CDR3 bases are TGTGCCACCACACGGGACAGGGGTGATCAGCCCCAGCATTTT. The variable domain in full, completed from reference TRBV18 and TRBJ1-5, reads NAGVMQNPRHLVRRRGQEARLRCSPMKGHSHVYWYRQLPEEGLKFMVYLQKENIIDESGMPKERFSAEFPKEGPSILRIQQVVRGDSAAYFCATTRDRGDQPQHFGDGTRLSIL.

This chain links TRBV11-2 with TRBJ1-1; D possibly corresponds to TRBD1 (6 bases). This CDR3 has 17 amino acids. Germline CDR1 SGHAT, CDR2 FQNNGV. The germline V and J ends were trimmed by 4 bases and 0 bases, with 18 bases remaining between them. The DNA for the CDR3 is TGTGCCAGCAGCTCCGGGCTTCCAGGGGAATTGAACACTGAAGCTTTCTTT. It codes for CASSSGLPGELNTEAFF.

This clonotype was picked up a small number of times. This chain uses TRBV18 with TRBJ2-1, with 7 bases fitting TRBD2. Per germline, CDR1 KGHSH and CDR2 LQKENI. With V trimmed by 3 bases and J by 2 bases, 4 bases remained unmatched. The CDR3 covers 15 residues. The CDR3 DNA sequence: TGTGCCAGCTCACCGCTAGCGGTTCCCTACAATGAGCAGTTCTTC. Encoded protein: CASSPLAVPYNEQFF. Using reference TRBV18 and TRBJ2-1 for the parts outside the CDR3, the full variable domain is NAGVMQNPRHLVRRRGQEARLRCSPMKGHSHVYWYRQLPEEGLKFMVYLQKENIIDESGMPKERFSAEFPKEGPSILRIQQVVRGDSAAYFCASSPLAVPYNEQFFGPGTRLTVL.

This clonotype came up a few times. V gene TRBV7-2 combines with J gene TRBJ2-7; weak D call: TRBD2 (6 bases). Per the germline V gene, CDR1 is SGHTA and CDR2 is FQGNSA. CDR3 length: 15 residues. Trimming pared 6 bases from V and 6 bases from J, leaving 21 bases between. For the CDR3, the DNA is TGTGCCAGCAGTAGGGCGGGACTGATGCCTCTCGAGCAGTACTTC. The encoded protein is CASSRAGLMPLEQYF.

This clonotype has ten or more counts. The chain joins TRBV29-1 to TRBJ1-2; tentatively, D is TRBD1 (5 bases). V lost 5 bases and J 8 bases, leaving 18 bases between the germline ends. This CDR3 region has 13 residues. Looked up from germline, CDR1 is SQVTM and CDR2 is ANQGSEA. The CDR3 loop reads CSVNMGQGEGYTF. In nucleotides, the CDR3 is TGCAGCGTTAATATGGGGCAGGGTGAAGGCTACACCTTC. Full variable domain (outside the CDR3, taken from reference TRBV29-1 and TRBJ1-2): SAVISQKPSRDICQRGTSLTIQCQVDSQVTMMFWYRQQPGQSLTLIATANQGSEATYESGFVIDKFPISRPNLTFSTLTVSNMSPEDSSIYLCSVNMGQGEGYTFGSGTRLTVV.

This clonotype was found many times. The rearrangement links TRBV29-1 to TRBJ2-7, with unresolved D. The germline gives CDR1 SQVTM, CDR2 ANQGSEA. This CDR3 has 13 residues. V was trimmed by 5 bases and J by 2 bases, leaving 13 bases between them. CDR3 coding DNA: TGCAGCGTTCCTGGGTCGGACGCCTACGAGCAGTACTTC. This codes for CSVPGSDAYEQYF.

This clonotype has only one observation. The chain uses TRBV5-1 and TRBJ2-5; D is perhaps TRBD1 (6 bases). Germline lookup yields CDR1 SGHRS and CDR2 YFSETQ. Trimming pared 5 bases from V and 1 base from J, leaving 15 bases between. The CDR3 length is 15 residues. The CDR3 DNA follows: TGCGCCAGCAGTTCCCTCGCAGGGGCCCAAGAGACCCAGTACTTC. This translates into CASSSLAGAQETQYF. Combining the CDR3 with reference TRBV5-1 and TRBJ2-5 gives the whole variable domain KAGVTQTPRYLIKTRGQQVTLSCSPISGHRSVSWYQQTPGQGLQFLFEYFSETQRNKGNFPGRFSGRQFSNSRSEMNVSTLELGDSALYLCASSSLAGAQETQYFGPGTRLLVL.

The chain recombines TRBV9 with TRBJ2-4; the match to TRBD2 covers 15 bases. The CDR3 is made up of 17 amino acids. Trimming took 2 bases from V and 5 from J; bases not matched to a gene: 5. Germline V CDR1 and CDR2: SGDLS, YYNGEE. This CDR3 reads CASSVGLAGGVENIQYF. For the CDR3, the DNA is TGTGCCAGCAGCGTGGGACTAGCGGGAGGTGTTGAAAACATTCAGTACTTC.

This clonotype has just a few counts. The J gene is TRBJ2-5, the V gene TRBV29-1; D unclear. CDR3 length: 13 amino acids. V lost 5 bases and J 5 bases, leaving 15 bases between the germline ends. Germline CDR1 SQVTM, CDR2 ANQGSEA. CDR3 nucleotide sequence: TGCAGCGTTCGTGAACTCCCTCGGGAGACCCAGTACTTC. This encodes CSVRELPRETQYF.

In its sample, this clonotype was seen a few times. This rearrangement joins TRBV6-5 to TRBJ1-2; D remains unclear. V lost 2 bases and J lost 4, with 20 bases in between. CDR3 size: 17 residues. Looked up from germline, CDR1 is MNHEY and CDR2 is SVGAGI. CDR3 in DNA: TGTGCCAGCAGTTACGACCCTCCGGGAGGCGGAACCTATGGCTACACCTTC. Its translation: CASSYDPPGGGTYGYTF.

The chain has TRBV23-1 and TRBJ2-5, with a possible D match to TRBD2 (6 bases). TRBV23-1 is flagged as an ORF with uncertain function. V was shortened by 3 bases and J by 10 bases, with 24 bases between the two germline ends. This CDR3 region has 16 residues. In DNA, the CDR3 is TGCGCCAGCAGTCATGGTGTGGCAGGGAGTAGGGAGGACCAGTACTTC. It is translated as CASSHGVAGSREDQYF.

The chain joins TRBV29-1 to TRBJ2-1; 8 positions match TRBD1. Germline CDR1 and CDR2: SQVTM and ANQGSEA. The CDR3 has 15 residues. Trimming at V came to 1 base and at J to 12 bases, leaving 14 bases not matched to a gene. CDR3 sequence (DNA): TGCAGCGTTGAAGGGACCGACAGGGGATCAGCGCGGCAGTTCTTC. It encodes CSVEGTDRGSARQFF.

This rearrangement joins TRBV29-1 to TRBJ2-2; the D call may be TRBD1 or TRBD2 (5 bases each). CDR1 SQVTM and CDR2 ANQGSEA come from the germline V gene. The CDR3 has 13 residues. V lost 3 bases to trimming and J lost 4 bases, with 9 bases between them. CDR3 residues: CSVDRAGTGELFF. In DNA form, the CDR3 reads TGCAGCGTTGACAGGGCGGGCACCGGGGAGCTGTTTTTT.